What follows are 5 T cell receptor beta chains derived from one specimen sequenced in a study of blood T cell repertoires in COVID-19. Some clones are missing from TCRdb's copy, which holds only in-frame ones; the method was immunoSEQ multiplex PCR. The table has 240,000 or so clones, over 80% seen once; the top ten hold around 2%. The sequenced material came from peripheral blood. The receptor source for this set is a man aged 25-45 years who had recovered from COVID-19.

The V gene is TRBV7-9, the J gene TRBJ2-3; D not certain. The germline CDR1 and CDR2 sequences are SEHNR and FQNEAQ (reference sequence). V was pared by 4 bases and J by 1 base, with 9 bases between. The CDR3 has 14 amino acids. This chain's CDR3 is CASSSVSGTDTQYF. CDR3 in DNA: TGTGCCAGCAGCTCCGTTTCGGGCACAGATACGCAGTATTTT.

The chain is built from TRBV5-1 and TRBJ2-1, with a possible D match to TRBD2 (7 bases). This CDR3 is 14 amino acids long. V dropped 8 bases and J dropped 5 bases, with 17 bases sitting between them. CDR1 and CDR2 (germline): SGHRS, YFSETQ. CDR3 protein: CASRLGGVNNEQFF. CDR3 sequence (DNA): TGCGCCAGTCGACTAGGGGGGGTAAACAATGAGCAGTTCTTC.

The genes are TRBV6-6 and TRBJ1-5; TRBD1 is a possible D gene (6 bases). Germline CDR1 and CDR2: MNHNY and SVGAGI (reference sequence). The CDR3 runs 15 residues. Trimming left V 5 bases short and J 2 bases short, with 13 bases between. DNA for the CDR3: TGTGCCAGCAGTGTAGACAGGCGGGGCAATCAGCCCCAGCATTTT. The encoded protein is CASSVDRRGNQPQHF.

The CDR3 DNA reads TGCGCCAGCAGCCTGACAGGGGTCACCGGGGAGCTGTTTTTT. It encodes CASSLTGVTGELFF. The J gene is TRBJ2-2, the V gene TRBV4-1; 8 bases agree with TRBD1. Germline-derived CDR1 and CDR2 are MGHRA and YSYEKL. With V trimmed by 4 bases and J by 4 bases, 2 bases remained unmatched. The CDR3 loop spans 14 amino acids.

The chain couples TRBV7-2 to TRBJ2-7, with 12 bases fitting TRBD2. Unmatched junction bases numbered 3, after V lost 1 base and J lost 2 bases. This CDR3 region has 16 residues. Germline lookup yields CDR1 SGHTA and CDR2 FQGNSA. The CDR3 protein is CASSLGPSGGAYEQYF. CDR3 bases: TGTGCCAGCAGCTTAGGTCCTAGCGGGGGGGCCTACGAGCAGTACTTC.